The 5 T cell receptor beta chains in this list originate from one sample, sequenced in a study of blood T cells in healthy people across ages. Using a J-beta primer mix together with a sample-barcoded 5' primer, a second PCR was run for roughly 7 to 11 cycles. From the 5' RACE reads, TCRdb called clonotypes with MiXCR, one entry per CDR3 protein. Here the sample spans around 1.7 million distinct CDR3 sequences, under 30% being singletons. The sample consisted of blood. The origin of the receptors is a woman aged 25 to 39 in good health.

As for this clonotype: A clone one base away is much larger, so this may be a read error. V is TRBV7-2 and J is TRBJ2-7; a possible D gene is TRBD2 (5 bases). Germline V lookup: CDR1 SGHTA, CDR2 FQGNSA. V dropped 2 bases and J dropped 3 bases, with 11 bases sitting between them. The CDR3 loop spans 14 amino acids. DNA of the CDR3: TGTGCCAGCAGCTTAAGCGGCTGGAACTACGAGCAGTACTTC. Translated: CASSLSGWNYEQYF.

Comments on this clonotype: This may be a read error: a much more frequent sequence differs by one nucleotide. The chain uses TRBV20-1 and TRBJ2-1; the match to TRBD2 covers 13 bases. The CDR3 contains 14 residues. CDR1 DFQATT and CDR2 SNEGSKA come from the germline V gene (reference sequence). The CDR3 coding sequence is TGCAGTGCGGATGGACTAGCGGGAGCAAATGAGCGGTTCTTC. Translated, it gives CSADGLAGANERFF.

In DNA form, the CDR3 reads TGTGCCAGCAGGTTATCGGCGGGCCAGCCCCAGCATTTT. It is translated as CASRLSAGQPQHF. The chain employs TRBV12-3 or TRBV12-4 and TRBJ1-5; unclear D gene. Trimming shortened V by 6 bases and J by 7 bases, and 13 bases separated the two germline ends. The CDR3 runs to 13 residues.

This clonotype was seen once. In DNA, the CDR3 is TGCAGTGCTAGACCGGGGCCCCAAGAGACCCAGTACTTC. Residues: CSARPGPQETQYF. The rearrangement links TRBV20-1 to TRBJ2-5, with D perhaps assigned TRBD1 or TRBD2 (5 bases each). V shed 2 bases and J shed 1 base, with 8 bases lying between them. The germline V gene encodes CDR1 DFQATT and CDR2 SNEGSKA (reference sequence). This CDR3 is 13 amino acids long.

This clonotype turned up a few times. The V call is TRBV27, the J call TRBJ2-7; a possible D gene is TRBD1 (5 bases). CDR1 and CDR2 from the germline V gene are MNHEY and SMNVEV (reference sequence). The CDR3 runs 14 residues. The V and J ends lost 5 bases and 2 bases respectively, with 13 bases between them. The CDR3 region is CASSNHRTTYEQYF. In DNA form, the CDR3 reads TGTGCCAGCAGTAATCACAGGACCACCTACGAGCAGTACTTC.